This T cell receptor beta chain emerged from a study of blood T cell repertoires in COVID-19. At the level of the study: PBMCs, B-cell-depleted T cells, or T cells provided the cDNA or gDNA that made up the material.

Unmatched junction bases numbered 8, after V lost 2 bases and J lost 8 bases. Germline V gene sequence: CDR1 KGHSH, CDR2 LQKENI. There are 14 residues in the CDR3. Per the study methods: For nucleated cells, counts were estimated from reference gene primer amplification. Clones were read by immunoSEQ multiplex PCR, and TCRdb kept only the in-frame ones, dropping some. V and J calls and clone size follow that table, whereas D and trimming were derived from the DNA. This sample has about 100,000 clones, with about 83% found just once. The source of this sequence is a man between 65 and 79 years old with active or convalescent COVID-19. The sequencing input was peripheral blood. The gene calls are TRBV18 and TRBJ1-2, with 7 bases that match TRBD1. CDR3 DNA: TGTGCCAGCTCACCAGGAACAGGGGCAGAGGGCTACACCTTC. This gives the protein CASSPGTGAEGYTF.